The 4 T cell receptor beta chains below all came from one sample that was sequenced in a study of blood T cell repertoires in COVID-19. The data were produced by immunoSEQ multiplex PCR, yet TCRdb's version contains in-frame clones alone and is incomplete. The sample includes around 75,000 clones, around 74% of them seen just once. The sample taken for sequencing was peripheral blood. These receptors came from a woman of 80 years or more with active or convalescent COVID-19.

The chain employs TRBV19 and TRBJ1-2; 9 bases map to TRBD1. CDR3 length equals 13 residues. V shed 10 bases and J 6 bases; nucleotides not matched to a gene: 9. CDR1 is LNHDA and CDR2 is SQIVND in the germline V gene (reference sequence). CDR3 in amino acids: CATRSGTGNGYTF. The CDR3 DNA reads as TGTGCCACCCGATCCGGGACAGGGAATGGCTACACCTTC.

The gene calls are TRBV28 and TRBJ1-2; no clear D. The CDR3 is 15 residues long. CDR1 and CDR2 (germline): MDHEN, SYDVKM. Trimming took off 1 base at V and 8 bases at J, with 17 bases between the two ends. CDR3 region: CASSLFGVIMDGYTF. CDR3 DNA sequence: TGTGCCAGCAGTTTATTCGGGGTTATTATGGACGGCTACACCTTC.

The rearrangement joins TRBV13 to TRBJ1-6; D uncertain. The CDR3 contains 13 residues. The germline CDR1 and CDR2 sequences are PRHDT and FYEKMQ (reference sequence). V dropped 6 bases and J dropped 7 bases, with 10 bases sitting between them. CDR3 nucleotide sequence: TGTGCCAGCAGAGTGGCCCAAAATTCACCCCTCCACTTT. This sequence encodes CASRVAQNSPLHF.

The chain links TRBV19 to TRBJ1-1, with 8 bases aligning to TRBD1. The CDR3 runs 16 residues. V shed 7 bases, J shed 0 bases, and the junction held 10 bases outside the gene matches. Germline CDR1 is LNHDA and CDR2 is SQIVND (reference sequence). CDR3 loop: CASTLRTGTMNTEAFF. CDR3 nucleotide sequence: TGTGCCAGTACTCTACGGACAGGGACCATGAACACTGAAGCTTTCTTT.